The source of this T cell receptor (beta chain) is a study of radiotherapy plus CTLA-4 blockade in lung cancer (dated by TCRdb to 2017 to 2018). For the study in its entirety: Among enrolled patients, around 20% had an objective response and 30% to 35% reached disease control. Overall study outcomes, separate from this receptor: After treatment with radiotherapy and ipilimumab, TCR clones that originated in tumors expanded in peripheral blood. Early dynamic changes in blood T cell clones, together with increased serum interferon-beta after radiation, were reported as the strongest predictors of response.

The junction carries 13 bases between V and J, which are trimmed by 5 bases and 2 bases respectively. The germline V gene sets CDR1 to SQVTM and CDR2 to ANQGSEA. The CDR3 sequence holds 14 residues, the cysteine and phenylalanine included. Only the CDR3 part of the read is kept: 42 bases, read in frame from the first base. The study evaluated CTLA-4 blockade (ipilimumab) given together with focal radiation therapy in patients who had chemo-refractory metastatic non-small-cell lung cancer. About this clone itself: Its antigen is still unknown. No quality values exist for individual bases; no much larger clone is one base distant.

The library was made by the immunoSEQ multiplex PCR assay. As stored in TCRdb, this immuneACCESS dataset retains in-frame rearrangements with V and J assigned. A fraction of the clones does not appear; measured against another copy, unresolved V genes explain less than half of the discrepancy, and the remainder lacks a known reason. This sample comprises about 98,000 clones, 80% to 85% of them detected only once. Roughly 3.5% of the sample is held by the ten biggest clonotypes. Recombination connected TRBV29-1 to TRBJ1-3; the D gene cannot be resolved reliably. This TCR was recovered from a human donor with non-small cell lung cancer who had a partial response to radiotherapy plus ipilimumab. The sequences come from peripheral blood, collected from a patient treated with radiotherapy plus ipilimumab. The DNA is TGCAGCGTTACGGCAGAGGGCCCTGGAAACACCATATATTTT. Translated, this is CSVTAEGPGNTIYF. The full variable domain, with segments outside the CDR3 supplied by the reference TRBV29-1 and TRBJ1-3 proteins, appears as SAVISQKPSRDICQRGTSLTIQCQVDSQVTMMFWYRQQPGQSLTLIATANQGSEATYESGFVIDKFPISRPNLTFSTLTVSNMSPEDSSIYLCSVTAEGPGNTIYFGEGSWLTVV.